This T cell receptor beta chain was recorded in a study of cytomegalovirus exposure and HLA in healthy donors. Study findings and constraints: There were under 200 TCR beta chains listed as cytomegalovirus-associated.

Germline CDR1 reads SQVTM; CDR2 reads ANQGSEA. CDR3 length equals 16 residues. The ends were cut back, 6 bases at V and 6 bases at J, with 25 bases in the middle. Sequenced by immunoSEQ multiplex PCR; TCRdb stores in-frame clones only, minus some. The sample yields a few hundred thousand clones, roughly 85% seen once. A note on this clone: The antigen is undetermined.

This TCR came from a woman younger than 35 in good health and CMV-seronegative. What was sequenced was PBMCs. The V gene is TRBV29-1, the J gene TRBJ2-3; perhaps TRBD1 as D (6 bases). The CDR3 spells CSVTPRQDPVSDTQYF. DNA of the CDR3: TGCAGCGTCACTCCTCGACAGGATCCTGTTTCGGATACGCAGTATTTT.